Ten or more counts support the clone carrying this T cell receptor beta chain. The antigen is unknown. Scientists amplified the TCR beta CDR3 regions from RNA transcripts. Second-round multiplex PCR came after first-round RT-PCR with HTBI primers. One entry per CDR3 protein, called by TCRdb with MiXCR from the multiplex PCR reads. The sample lists around 1,200,000 distinct CDR3 sequences, around a third seen once, with approximately 12% in the top ten. The data derive from a study of Graves' ophthalmopathy and Graves' hyperthyroidism. General study findings and limits: The 13-signature model separated ophthalmopathy from stable hyperthyroidism at 85% to 90% sensitivity and approximately 79% specificity.

V shed 4 bases and J shed 6 bases, with 13 bases lying between them. This CDR3 spans 13 amino acids. Germline V gives CDR1 SGHDT, CDR2 YYEEEE. The chain links TRBV5-6 to TRBJ1-1; D gene ambiguous. This receptor was identified in an adult man with Graves' hyperthyroidism. The specimen sequenced was peripheral blood or thyroid tissue (not recorded which). CDR3 in amino acids: CASSNIGRPEAFF. In DNA, the CDR3 is TGTGCCAGCAGCAACATTGGAAGGCCTGAAGCTTTCTTT. The whole variable domain, filled in from reference TRBV5-6 and TRBJ1-1, reads DAGVTQSPTHLIKTRGQQVTLRCSPKSGHDTVSWYQQALGQGPQFIFQYYEEEERQRGNFPDRFSGHQFPNYSSELNVNALLLGDSALYLCASSNIGRPEAFFGQGTRLTVV.